The next 6 T cell receptor beta chains were all read from a single sample in a study of PD-1 blockade in classical Hodgkin lymphoma (dated by TCRdb to the early 2020s). Reading the label with the study, this specimen's time point is: cycle 2 day 1 (C2D1) of nivolumab. Every trial patient had relapsed following autologous stem cell transplantation, and prior brentuximab vedotin exposure was what differed among cohorts A, B and C. To prepare the library, the immunoSEQ multiplex PCR assay was applied. Here the immuneACCESS table is served through TCRdb, limited to in-frame sequences with V and J called. Missing clones are a known gap in these copies; in checked studies unresolved V genes cover under half, and the rest lacks a known reason. This sample gives 30,000 or so clones in total; 70% to 85% of them show up just once. The ten largest account for almost 4% of the sample. Material: peripheral blood mononuclear cells (PBMCs), obtained before the second cycle of nivolumab. The receptors were sampled from a human donor with classical Hodgkin lymphoma.

This chain connects TRBV5-5 to TRBJ1-4; D remains unclear. CDR3 length equals 15 residues. Trimming shortened V by 3 bases and J by 0 bases, and 9 bases separated the two germline ends. The germline V gene has CDR1 SGHKS and CDR2 YYEKEE (reference sequence). CDR3 in amino acids: CASSSLTATNEKLFF. The CDR3 nucleotides read TGTGCCAGCAGCTCCCTGACGGCAACTAATGAAAAACTGTTTTTT.

This chain connects TRBV11-2 to TRBJ2-3; D possibly corresponds to TRBD2 (6 bases). This CDR3 has 16 residues. Germline-derived CDR1 and CDR2 are SGHAT and FQNNGV. Trimming left V 5 bases short and J 3 bases short, with 18 bases between. The CDR3: CASSPPPGLGTDTQYF. The CDR3 DNA sequence: TGTGCCAGCAGCCCACCCCCGGGACTGGGAACAGATACGCAGTATTTT. Together with reference TRBV11-2 and TRBJ2-3, the CDR3 gives the full variable domain: EAGVAQSPRYKIIEKRQSVAFWCNPISGHATLYWYQQILGQGPKLLIQFQNNGVVDDSQLPKDRFSAERLKGVDSTLKIQPAKLEDSAVYLCASSPPPGLGTDTQYFGPGTRLTVL.

This chain uses TRBV5-1 with TRBJ2-1; D is possibly TRBD2 (5 bases). The V gene's germline CDR1 is SGHRS and CDR2 YFSETQ. The V and J ends lost 0 bases and 6 bases respectively, with 10 bases between them. The length of the CDR3 is 14 residues. In DNA form, the CDR3 reads TGCGCCAGCAGCTTGGTTGAGGCGGGCAATGAGCAGTTCTTC. Translating gives CASSLVEAGNEQFF. Complete variable domain (other parts from reference TRBV5-1 and TRBJ2-1): KAGVTQTPRYLIKTRGQQVTLSCSPISGHRSVSWYQQTPGQGLQFLFEYFSETQRNKGNFPGRFSGRQFSNSRSEMNVSTLELGDSALYLCASSLVEAGNEQFFGPGTRLTVL.

The chain joins TRBV28 to TRBJ1-6; 7 bases agree with TRBD1. Germline V gene lookup returns CDR1 MDHEN and CDR2 SYDVKM. Unmatched junction bases numbered 12, after V lost 4 bases and J lost 3 bases. This CDR3 comprises 18 residues. The CDR3 protein is CASSSDVERDSYNSPLHF. For the CDR3, the DNA is TGTGCCAGCAGTTCGGACGTAGAAAGGGACAGCTATAATTCACCCCTCCACTTT.

DNA of the CDR3: TGTGCCAGTAGCAGGGCCGACGCGAACACCGGGGAGCTGTTTTTT. Its protein is CASSRADANTGELFF. The chain recombines TRBV19 with TRBJ2-2; TRBD1 might be the D (5 bases). In germline, CDR1 is LNHDA, CDR2 SQIVND (reference sequence). Trimming removed 6 bases at V and 0 bases at J, with 11 bases between. CDR3 length equals 15 residues.

This clone was detected once. This rearrangement joins TRBV6-4 to TRBJ1-4, with D maybe TRBD1 (6 bases). Germline loops: CDR1 MRHNA, CDR2 SNTAGT. The CDR3 loop spans 19 amino acids. The V gene lost 10 bases and the J gene lost 3 bases, with 30 bases spanning the gap. The CDR3 loop is CANSIDSTTGSGANEKLFF. The DNA of the CDR3 is TGTGCCAACTCTATAGATTCAACCACAGGGAGCGGGGCTAATGAAAAACTGTTTTTT.